The clone carrying this T cell receptor (beta chain) was detected only a few times. Its target is not known. The data originate from a study of T cell repertoires in cytomegalovirus infection. Across the study: Indications came from public TCR beta signatures; they pointed to CMV infection and to a matching HLA type. Study-wide results and limits: Clonotype analysis showed dominance of the ex vivo response by HLA-C-restricted CMV-specific TCR beta clonotypes. Carriers of CMV plus the relevant HLA were identified by cumulative public TCR beta family frequency.

CDR3 length equals 14 residues. After removal of 7 bases from V and 4 bases from J, the junction contained 11 bases not matched to a gene. Per the germline V gene, CDR1 is SQVTM and CDR2 is ANQGSEA. TCRdb processed the reads anew with MiXCR; each CDR3 protein has one entry. This table has 200,000 to 300,000 distinct CDR3 sequences, 9.1% appearing once. V and J are TRBV29-1 and TRBJ1-1; TRBD1 aligns across 8 bases. The receptor comes from a human donor in good health (CMV status not recorded). Some clones in this sample may be carry-over from other donors' samples. The specimen sequenced was PBMCs. The CDR3 nucleotides are TGCAGCGCCTTGGAAGGGGACAGGTTCACTGAAGCTTTCTTT. Its translation is CSALEGDRFTEAFF. Full variable domain (rest looked up from reference TRBV29-1 and TRBJ1-1): SAVISQKPSRDICQRGTSLTIQCQVDSQVTMMFWYRQQPGQSLTLIATANQGSEATYESGFVIDKFPISRPNLTFSTLTVSNMSPEDSSIYLCSALEGDRFTEAFFGQGTRLTVV.